The following is a T cell receptor beta chain sequence with its context. A junction end diverges from the germline sequence, so it may reflect a read error. The germline V gene encodes CDR1 SGHDN and CDR2 FVKESK. The CDR3 covers 17 residues. This specimen comes from a study of response to subunit inactivated influenza vaccine. TCRdb reanalysed the RT-PCR reads using MiXCR and keeps one entry per CDR3 protein. Of 500,000 or so distinct CDR3 sequences in the sample, approximately 17% are singletons; the top ten hold roughly 3.1%. The chain recombines TRBV14 with TRBJ2-1; 7 bases match TRBD1. The sequence came from a man aged 50 to 69 who received an inactivated influenza vaccine. The input for sequencing was CD4+ T cells sorted from PBMCs, taken 23 months after vaccination. The CDR3 region has the DNA TGTGCCAGCGGCCAAACTCACAGGGGCAAATCCTACAATGAGCAGTTCTTC. Its protein product is CASGQTHRGKSYNEQFF.